A single sample gave rise to the 26 T cell receptor beta chains below, sequenced in a study of cytomegalovirus exposure and HLA in healthy donors. A multiplex PCR was run with 60 Vbeta primers and 13 Jbeta primers. Only in-frame clones appear in the TCRdb table, and some are missing; sequencing was by immunoSEQ multiplex PCR. The table records 170,000 or so clones, around 84% of them present only once. The sample was PBMCs. All receptors come from a man aged 45-65 years in good health and CMV-seropositive.

This chain joins TRBV9 and TRBJ1-4; D remains unclear. The germline V and J ends were trimmed by 3 bases and 5 bases, with 14 bases remaining between them. Germline values: CDR1 SGDLS, CDR2 YYNGEE. This CDR3 region has 15 residues. In nucleotides, the CDR3 is TGTGCCAGCAGCGCGTGGGAGGGCAGGAATGAAAAACTGTTTTTT. As protein: CASSAWEGRNEKLFF.

This chain joins TRBV5-6 and TRBJ1-2, with no clear D. V was shortened by 0 bases and J by 2 bases, with 17 bases between the two germline ends. In germline, CDR1 is SGHDT, CDR2 YYEEEE. The CDR3 totals 17 residues. In nucleotides, the CDR3 is TGTGCCAGCAGCTTGGCTGGAGGTCCCGGAAGGAACTATGGCTACACCTTC. Translated: CASSLAGGPGRNYGYTF.

The chain recombines TRBV19 with TRBJ2-1; 9 nucleotides align to TRBD2. The trim removed 1 base at V and 11 bases at J, leaving 9 bases unmatched. The germline V gene encodes CDR1 LNHDA and CDR2 SQIVND (reference sequence). The CDR3 consists of 15 residues. CDR3 region: CASSIGSGTSIKQFF. The CDR3 region has the DNA TGTGCCAGTAGTATAGGCTCCGGGACTAGCATTAAGCAGTTCTTC.

Only one count was recorded for this clone. The gene calls are TRBV11-2 and TRBJ1-4; the D gene is possibly TRBD1 (6 bases). The CDR3 spans 15 residues. Trimming removed 6 bases from V and 10 bases from J, with 21 bases in between. Germline assignment: CDR1 SGHAT and CDR2 FQNNGV. This CDR3 is CASRRPGDRVGKLFF. In DNA form, the CDR3 reads TGTGCCAGCAGGAGACCAGGGGACCGCGTGGGAAAACTGTTTTTT.

The chain combines TRBV10-2 with TRBJ2-7; D might be TRBD1 (5 bases). The CDR3 has 13 residues. The germline CDR1 and CDR2 sequences are WSHSY and SAAADI. The V end lost 3 bases, the J end lost 7 bases, and 13 bases lay between the germline ends. The CDR3 nucleotides are TGCGCCAGCAGTGACGACAGAAATTCTGAGCAGTACGTC. Encoded protein: CASSDDRNSEQYV.

This chain uses TRBV5-1 with TRBJ2-1, with 9 nucleotides matching TRBD2. Trimming took 4 bases from V and 4 from J; bases not matched to a gene: 9. The CDR3 is made up of 16 amino acids. Germline loops: CDR1 SGHRS, CDR2 YFSETQ. Written as DNA, the CDR3 is TGCGCCAGCAGCCTCTATCTAGCGGGGTCTTACAATGAGCAGTTCTTC. This sequence encodes CASSLYLAGSYNEQFF.

This clone was counted only a few times. The chain combines TRBV19 with TRBJ2-5; no clear D gene. The germline CDR1 and CDR2 sequences are LNHDA and SQIVND (reference sequence). The CDR3 has 13 amino acids. V lost 7 bases to trimming and J lost 5 bases, with 14 bases between them. The CDR3 protein is CASTSQHSETQYF. The CDR3 DNA sequence: TGTGCCAGTACGTCACAGCACTCCGAGACCCAGTACTTC.

This chain links TRBV9 with TRBJ2-3; 12 positions match TRBD2. V lost 0 bases, J lost 6 bases, and 14 bases stayed unmatched. The CDR3 sequence is 19 residues long. Per germline, CDR1 SGDLS and CDR2 YYNGEE. CDR3 residues: CASSVVASGGGKVIDTQYF. The DNA of the CDR3 is TGTGCCAGCAGCGTAGTAGCTAGCGGGGGGGGTAAAGTGATTGATACGCAGTATTTT.

The chain uses TRBV19 and TRBJ1-2; possible D gene TRBD1, 6 bases. The CDR3 extends over 15 amino acids. The germline gives CDR1 LNHDA, CDR2 SQIVND (reference sequence). V was pared by 1 base and J by 1 base, with 10 bases between. The CDR3, as DNA: TGTGCCAGTAGTATAGGGACAGCTTATAACTATGGCTACACCTTC. The encoded protein is CASSIGTAYNYGYTF.

The CDR3 is CASSSPRLETEEKADYGYTF. The CDR3 DNA reads as TGTGCCAGCAGTTCCCCACGCCTTGAGACAGAGGAGAAGGCGGACTATGGCTACACCTTC. The chain joins TRBV28 to TRBJ1-2; TRBD1 might be the D (5 bases). The V gene's germline CDR1 is MDHEN and CDR2 SYDVKM. Trimming cost V 4 bases and J 3 bases, with 30 bases left between them. This CDR3 is 20 amino acids long.

CDR3 amino acids: CASSSTGVEPNEKLFF. The CDR3, as DNA: TGCGCCAGCAGCTCCACAGGGGTAGAGCCTAATGAAAAACTGTTTTTT. V and J are TRBV5-1 and TRBJ1-4, with 7 nucleotides matching TRBD1. The trim removed 3 bases at V and 3 bases at J, leaving 8 bases unmatched. Germline V gene sequence: CDR1 SGHRS, CDR2 YFSETQ. The CDR3 consists of 16 residues.

In this sample, this clone turned up a few times. The sample contains more than one DNA sequence encoding this CDR3. V usage is TRBV27 and J usage is TRBJ1-5; TRBD1 is a possible D gene (5 bases). From germline, CDR1 is MNHEY and CDR2 SMNVEV (reference sequence). The V end was cut by 4 bases, the J end by 3 bases, with 7 bases between. The CDR3 extends over 13 amino acids. The chain's CDR3 is CASSSGLNQPQHF. In DNA form, the CDR3 reads TGTGCCAGCAGTTCAGGGCTCAATCAGCCCCAGCATTTT.

This clone was detected only once. This chain joins TRBV11-1 and TRBJ2-1, with 9 positions matching TRBD2. Germline V gives CDR1 SGHAT, CDR2 FQDESV (reference sequence). This CDR3 spans 16 amino acids. V lost 0 bases and J lost 5; bases outside the gene matches: 5. The CDR3 DNA reads TGTGCCAGCAGCTTAGCGCCTAGCGGGATAAACAATGAGCAGTTCTTC. Its protein product is CASSLAPSGINNEQFF.

The chain links TRBV6-5 to TRBJ2-7; 11 nucleotides align to TRBD2. The CDR3 is made up of 15 amino acids. The trim removed 5 bases at V and 5 bases at J, leaving 8 bases unmatched. CDR1 and CDR2 from the germline V gene are MNHEY and SVGAGI. CDR3 in DNA: TGTGCCAGCAGTCAAACTAGCGGGAGACATAACGAGCAGTACGTC. Encoded protein: CASSQTSGRHNEQYV.

V gene TRBV11-3 combines with J gene TRBJ1-1; D not resolved. V was pared by 3 bases and J by 2 bases, with 7 bases between. This CDR3 region has 13 residues. The V gene's germline CDR1 is SGHNT and CDR2 YENEEA. As DNA, the CDR3 is TGTGCCAGCAGCTTGGGAGAAAACACTGAAGCTTTCTTT. This sequence encodes CASSLGENTEAFF.

The rearrangement uses TRBV19 and TRBJ2-7; 8 nucleotides align to TRBD1. CDR3 size: 14 residues. The V gene end was trimmed by 6 bases and the J gene end by 7 bases; junction bases not matched to a gene: 11. Per germline, CDR1 LNHDA and CDR2 SQIVND (reference sequence). DNA of the CDR3: TGTGCCAGTAGGTCCCAGGGGGCTCGAGGTGAGCAGTACTTC. Translating it yields CASRSQGARGEQYF.

In the case of this clone: The same CDR3 can be traced to other DNA sequences in this sample. The V call is TRBV5-4, the J call TRBJ2-5, with D possibly being TRBD2 (6 bases). This CDR3 spans 14 amino acids. The germline CDR1 and CDR2 sequences are SGHNT and YYREEE (reference sequence). Between the trimmed V and J ends, which lost 4 bases and 1 base, there was a span of 11 bases. The CDR3 region has the DNA TGTGCCAGCAGCCTTGGAGGGCCCCAAGAGACCCAGTACTTC. Amino acids: CASSLGGPQETQYF.

V is TRBV4-1 and J is TRBJ2-1; D is possibly TRBD2 (5 bases). V lost 7 bases, J lost 6 bases, and 22 bases lay in between. The germline V gene encodes CDR1 MGHRA and CDR2 YSYEKL. The CDR3 spans 16 residues. CDR3 nucleotide sequence: TGCGCCAGCACCCCGACGGGTGGGAACGCGGGCAATGAGCAGTTCTTC. Protein product: CASTPTGGNAGNEQFF.

V and J are TRBV11-1 and TRBJ2-2; possibly TRBD1 for D (5 bases). With 6 bases removed from V and 2 bases from J, the gap between germline ends came to 10 bases. Germline lookup yields CDR1 SGHAT and CDR2 FQDESV (reference sequence). The CDR3 is 14 amino acids. CDR3 region: CASRYDRNTGELFF. CDR3 bases: TGTGCCAGCAGATACGACAGAAACACCGGGGAGCTGTTTTTT.

This chain joins TRBV29-1 and TRBJ2-1; 12 bases map to TRBD2. V dropped 5 bases and J dropped 10; count of bases not matched to a gene: 9. The germline V gene has CDR1 SQVTM and CDR2 ANQGSEA. There are 14 residues in the CDR3. The CDR3 bases are TGCAGCGTTTCTGTGGCTAGCGGGGGGGCCGAGCAGTTCTTC. This encodes CSVSVASGGAEQFF.

The V call is TRBV5-1, the J call TRBJ2-7; TRBD1 might be the D (6 bases). The CDR3 loop spans 14 amino acids. Trimming cost V 3 bases and J 0 bases, with 10 bases left between them. Germline V gene lookup returns CDR1 SGHRS and CDR2 YFSETQ. The CDR3 region has the DNA TGCGCCAGCAGCTCCACAGGGAGCTCCTACGAGCAGTACTTC. This gives the protein CASSSTGSSYEQYF. The complete variable domain, with remaining parts taken from reference TRBV5-1 and TRBJ2-7, reads KAGVTQTPRYLIKTRGQQVTLSCSPISGHRSVSWYQQTPGQGLQFLFEYFSETQRNKGNFPGRFSGRQFSNSRSEMNVSTLELGDSALYLCASSSTGSSYEQYFGPGTRLTVT.

The V and J genes are TRBV6-4 and TRBJ2-3, with D possibly TRBD2 on 6 matching bases. CDR3 length: 16 residues. Trimming took off 0 bases at V and 0 bases at J, with 10 bases between the two ends. Germline V gives CDR1 MRHNA, CDR2 SNTAGT. In DNA, the CDR3 is TGTGCCAGCAGTGACTCGCTTAGCGGAAGCACAGATACGCAGTATTTT. Residues: CASSDSLSGSTDTQYF.

This rearrangement joins TRBV6-6 to TRBJ1-2; unclear D gene. Germline V gene sequence: CDR1 MNHNY, CDR2 SVGAGI (reference sequence). The length of the CDR3 is 13 residues. V lost 5 bases, J lost 6 bases, and 13 bases lay in between. CDR3 sequence reads: CASSPNKENGYTF. CDR3 coding DNA: TGTGCCAGCAGTCCCAACAAGGAGAATGGCTACACCTTC.

Details on this clone: The conserved closing phenylalanine or tryptophan is absent in this CDR3, likely reflecting a read error. The rearrangement uses TRBV5-4 and TRBJ2-7, with 14 bases lining up with TRBD2. The CDR3 consists of 14 residues. Germline-derived CDR1 and CDR2 are SGHNT and YYREEE (reference sequence). Here the CDR3 reads CAPGLAGGLYEQYI. DNA for the CDR3: TGTGCACCCGGACTAGCGGGAGGACTCTACGAGCAGTACATC.

V gene TRBV18 combines with J gene TRBJ1-3; possibly TRBD1 for D (5 bases). The CDR3 contains 15 residues. Germline V gene lookup returns CDR1 KGHSH and CDR2 LQKENI. The V and J ends lost 3 bases and 3 bases respectively, with 12 bases between them. DNA of the CDR3: TGTGCCAGCTCACCGGGGAGGGGAAATGGAAACACCATATATTTT. It codes for CASSPGRGNGNTIYF.

For this clone: The same CDR3 is also encoded by other DNA sequences in this sample. The chain recombines TRBV6-5 with TRBJ1-5, with D possibly matching TRBD1 (6 bases). This CDR3 has 13 amino acids. Germline values: CDR1 MNHEY, CDR2 SVGAGI. The V end was cut by 5 bases, the J end by 5 bases, with 10 bases between. The CDR3 here is CASSLNRDQPQHF. The DNA of the CDR3 is TGTGCCAGCAGTCTAAACAGGGATCAGCCCCAGCATTTT.